This T cell receptor (beta chain) was sequenced in a study of Graves' ophthalmopathy and Graves' hyperthyroidism listed by TCRdb under 2018. At the level of the whole study: Peripheral blood was collected before any treatment was given, at the time of initial diagnosis. To tell Graves' ophthalmopathy apart from Graves' hyperthyroidism, and to predict which patients would progress to ophthalmopathy, the study relied on TCR beta repertoire signatures. In total, around 140 blood samples were TCR-sequenced: under 45 ophthalmopathy, 80 or so hyperthyroidism and roughly 17 hyperthyroidism-to-ophthalmopathy patients. A discovery set of about a hundred patients (around 44 ophthalmopathy, 55 to 65 stable hyperthyroidism) was enrolled to explore V-J signatures distinguishing ophthalmopathy from hyperthyroidism. An independent validation cohort comprised 18 hyperthyroidism patients and about 16 patients who later progressed from hyperthyroidism to ophthalmopathy. In roughly 6 hyperthyroidism patients, T-cell repertoires of thyroid tissue and blood were compared. Following sampling, methimazole starting at 30 mg daily was administered to hyperthyroidism patients, and high-dose intravenous methylprednisolone was administered to ophthalmopathy patients. Here is what the overall study found, with its caveats: No statistical method was used to predetermine the sample size, and group allocation was not hidden from the investigators. In cross-validation, the 13-signature model distinguished ophthalmopathy from stable hyperthyroidism with approximately 85% sensitivity and around 81% specificity, and in the test set the corresponding values were around 80% and 75%. In validation, the model predicted ophthalmopathy progression with about 70% sensitivity and about 73% specificity; roughly eleven predicted patients were CT-confirmed with GO in a median of approximately six months. Most of the expanded thyroid clonotypes with a frequency above 0.001 were also detected in blood, and it was suggested that the thyroid immune response may be reflected by blood repertoires.

The ophthalmopathy patients had moderately to severely active disease, with a Clinical Activity Score of 3 or higher, a NOSPECS grade of 4 or higher, and a disease duration of less than 3 months. Patients with other autoimmune diseases, uncontrolled infections, pregnancy or lactation were excluded from the study. Diagnosis was based on clinical symptoms, serum thyroxine, TRAb, thyroid ultrasound and orbital computed tomography. Ficoll-Paque density gradient centrifugation was used to isolate PBMCs from 8.5 to 10 ml of fresh peripheral blood. Total RNA was extracted using Trizol reagent, and RNA quality was checked on an Agilent 2100 Bioanalyzer. V sheds 4 bases and J sheds 3 bases, leaving 16 bases between their ends. From a lookup of the germline V gene (reference sequence), CDR1 and CDR2 are SGHNT and YYREEE. From its cysteine to its phenylalanine, the CDR3 spans 15 amino acids. Only the CDR3 DNA stays, 45 bases, in frame from base 1.

For repertoire sequencing, the TCR beta CDR3 regions were amplified from RNA transcripts. A first-round RT-PCR used HTBI primers with the Qiagen OneStep RT-PCR kit, followed by a second-round multiplex PCR, size selection and purification. Sequencing of the libraries was carried out on an Illumina HiSeq2000 in paired-end mode with 100 bp reads. Per the authors' processing: Reads were processed with SOAPnuke, discarding reads with adapters, uncalled bases, mean Phred below 15, or no exact constant-primer or identifier match. COPE v1.2.5 was used to merge high-quality paired reads. Each unique nucleotide sequence was defined as a clonotype, and clonotypes were aligned to IMGT TRB V, D and J references with MiTCR v1.1. Only V-J combinations with frequency above 0.0001 were analysed, covering approximately 99% of repertoires. For each V-J combination, a TCR clonal expansion and chaos score was defined as F50 clonal expansion divided by the chaos observed in the TCRdist matrix. Welch's t-statistics and random forest were used to reduce features to about a dozen V-J combinations, which were fed into a naive Bayes classifier. Thyroid-blood repertoire similarity was quantified with the Morisita-Horn index. The public sequencing data were trimmed at Q25 with fastp and processed into clonotypes with MiXCR by TCRdb, which kept only in-frame beta chains. CDR3 protein duplicates are merged, each entry listing the most common genes and DNA. Here the V and J calls rest on TCRdb's processing, not on the authors' analysis. This sample holds some 750,000 distinct CDR3 sequences; 40% were observed only once. Jointly, the top ten make up roughly 46% of the sample.

Of note for this clonotype: What this receptor recognizes is not known. The sample holds no much larger clone one base away, and base qualities are not on file.

The TCR originated in an adult man with Graves' ophthalmopathy. Specimen: peripheral blood. The rearrangement combines TRBV5-4 with TRBJ2-5; TRBD2 is a possible D gene, resting on 5 matching bases. Here the CDR3 is given as CASSPDGRLEETQYF. Read as DNA, the sequence is TGTGCCAGCAGCCCCGATGGGAGATTAGAAGAGACCCAGTACTTC.